The T cell receptor (beta chain) under discussion was sequenced for a study of blood T cell repertoires in COVID-19. Study summary: Samples of COVID-19 (acute and convalescent) were obtained from the United States, Italy and Spain. PBMCs, B-cell-depleted T cells, or T cells provided the cDNA or gDNA that made up the material.

As handled by the study authors: Amplification with reference gene primers provided the estimates of nucleated cell counts. Data came from immunoSEQ multiplex PCR; TCRdb stores just in-frame clones and leaves some out. The DNA was the basis for D and trimming; V, J and clone size are from that table. The sample lists about 54,000 clones, roughly 80% occurring once. The CDR3 has 14 amino acids. The V and J ends lost 5 bases and 3 bases respectively, with 13 bases between them. The germline gives CDR1 MGHRA, CDR2 YSYEKL. The chain couples TRBV4-1 to TRBJ1-1, with D perhaps TRBD1 (5 bases). The sequencing input was peripheral blood. This receptor was taken from a woman aged 60-75 years with acute or convalescent COVID-19. The CDR3 DNA reads as TGCGCCAGCAGCGTTTGGGGCATGGACACTGAAGCTTTCTTT. Translation: CASSVWGMDTEAFF.